This T cell receptor beta chain emerged from a study of glioma-infiltrating T cells after dendritic cell vaccination. About the study: Autologous tumor lysate was loaded overnight onto monocyte-derived dendritic cells grown approximately 7 days with IL-4 and GM-CSF. Three intradermal dendritic cell vaccine injections were given every two weeks. Study-wide points: The cohort had few patients with full blood and tumor sets.

TCRdb's table, derived via immunoSEQ multiplex PCR, lists solely in-frame clones and lacks some. The table records more than 60,000 clones, 75% to 85% of them present only once. Before vaccination, two weeks after the third vaccination, and at progression, PBMC were collected. This clone was detected only a few times. The target antigen is unknown. Material: blood, obtained before dendritic cell vaccination. The receptor was derived from a human donor with glioblastoma.

The CDR3 spells CASSTIPGSGEQYF. In DNA, the CDR3 is TGTGCCAGCTCGACAATTCCTGGGTCCGGCGAGCAGTACTTC. The J gene is TRBJ2-7, the V gene TRBV6-4; D call uncertain. Trimming cost V 8 bases and J 6 bases, with 20 bases left between them. Germline V gene sequence: CDR1 MRHNA, CDR2 SNTAGT. There are 14 residues in the CDR3.